This TCR beta chain was sequenced for a study of technical replicates of blood from four donors. CDR3 length: 15 amino acids. The V segment lost 2 bases and the J segment 0 bases; nucleotides outside the gene matches: 1. Per the germline V gene, CDR1 is MNHEY and CDR2 is SMNVEV (reference sequence). The data were produced by immunoSEQ multiplex PCR, yet TCRdb's version contains in-frame clones alone and is incomplete. The sample includes approximately 79,000 clones, approximately 97% of them seen just once. The gene calls are TRBV27 and TRBJ1-1, with 9 nucleotides matching TRBD1. This TCR was recovered from a human donor in good health. The sample was T cells isolated from PBMCs. CDR3 sequence (DNA): TGTGCCAGCAGTTTAGGGACAGGGATGAACACTGAAGCTTTCTTT. Its translation is CASSLGTGMNTEAFF.